What follows are 13 T cell receptor beta chains derived from one specimen sequenced in a study of post-analysis software for immune sequencing data. Sequencing libraries made from TCR beta cDNA carried unique molecular identifiers. TCRdb passed the PCR reads through MiXCR, listing each CDR3 protein once. The sample lists about 460,000 distinct CDR3 sequences; under 55% were seen once. Their antigens are not known. Regarding the study as a whole: Patients used about five TRBV segments, including TRBV5-6, TRBV5-1 and TRBV20-1, more often than controls.

Source material: blood. The receptors were sampled from a girl between 10 and 17 years old with multiple sclerosis.

The sample holds a few counts of this clonotype. V gene TRBV4-1 combines with J gene TRBJ2-7; 10 bases are shared with TRBD2. The CDR3 runs to 14 residues. Looked up from germline, CDR1 is MGHRA and CDR2 is YSYEKL. V lost 3 bases, J lost 4 bases, and 3 bases stayed unmatched. CDR3 region: CASSQGGLAYEQYF. CDR3 bases: TGCGCCAGCAGCCAGGGGGGACTAGCGTACGAGCAGTACTTC.

This clonotype was recorded a few times. The CDR3 region is CASSYSTGETDTQYF. The CDR3 nucleotides read TGCGCCAGCTCCTATTCGACAGGGGAGACAGATACGCAGTATTTT. The V call is TRBV5-1, the J call TRBJ2-3; TRBD1 matches at 8 bases. This CDR3 has 15 amino acids. J lost 3 bases, V lost 7 bases, and 10 bases had no gene match. Germline-derived CDR1 and CDR2 are SGHRS and YFSETQ.

This clonotype was observed a handful of times. The junction and the germline gene differ at one end; a read error may be behind it. This chain links TRBV2 with TRBJ2-5, with D perhaps matching TRBD1 or TRBD2 (5 bases each). This CDR3 has 13 amino acids. Germline loops: CDR1 SNHLY, CDR2 FYNNEI. In DNA form, the CDR3 reads TGTGCCAGCGGGACCGAGCGTCAAGGGACCCAGTACTTC. Its protein is CASGTERQGTQYF.

This chain connects TRBV28 to TRBJ1-3; D ambiguous. Trimming removed 5 bases at V and 0 bases at J, with 11 bases between. CDR3 size: 15 residues. Germline V lookup: CDR1 MDHEN, CDR2 SYDVKM. In nucleotides, the CDR3 is TGTGCCAGCAGTCCGACCTCGAGCTCTGGAAACACCATATATTTT. It translates to CASSPTSSSGNTIYF.

The gene calls are TRBV7-3 and TRBJ2-1, with 10 bases matching TRBD2. V lost 7 bases to trimming and J lost 7 bases; unmatched junction nucleotides: 7. The CDR3 loop spans 14 amino acids. Germline V gene data show CDR1 as SGHTA and CDR2 as FQGTGA. The CDR3 nucleotides are TGTGCCAGCACCATGGGAGCGGGAGGGAATGAGCAGTTCTTC. Protein sequence: CASTMGAGGNEQFF.

The genes are TRBV7-6 and TRBJ2-3, with D possibly being TRBD2 (7 bases). Germline CDR1 SGHVS, CDR2 FNYEAQ. With 4 bases removed from V and 4 bases from J, the gap between germline ends came to 30 bases. The CDR3 is made up of 20 amino acids. Here the CDR3 DNA reads TGTGCCAGCAGCTCCCTGGGGGCGGGAGAAGGAGTAAGTGAGGCAGATACGCAGTATTTT. Its translation is CASSSLGAGEGVSEADTQYF. Together with reference TRBV7-6 and TRBJ2-3, the CDR3 gives the full variable domain: GAGVSQSPRYKVTKRGQDVALRCDPISGHVSLYWYRQALGQGPEFLTYFNYEAQQDKSGLPNDRFSAERPEGSISTLTIQRTEQRDSAMYRCASSSLGAGEGVSEADTQYFGPGTRLTVL.

This clonotype was found a few times. The CDR3 protein is CASSKDLHTEAFF. The CDR3 DNA reads TGTGCCAGCAGTAAGGATTTGCACACTGAAGCTTTCTTT. The chain employs TRBV12-3 or TRBV12-4 and TRBJ1-1, with D hard to call. Between the trimmed V and J ends, which lost 5 bases and 3 bases, there was a span of 10 bases. The CDR3 spans 13 residues.

The V and J genes are TRBV9 and TRBJ2-1, with D hard to call. Trimming removed 3 bases from V and 5 bases from J, with 12 bases in between. The CDR3 extends over 14 amino acids. The germline CDR1 and CDR2 sequences are SGDLS and YYNGEE. The CDR3 sequence: CASSGNPGHNEQFF. CDR3 nucleotides: TGTGCCAGCAGCGGCAACCCGGGCCACAATGAGCAGTTCTTC.

This rearrangement joins TRBV6-4 to TRBJ2-1; D is unclear. The V gene lost 5 bases and the J gene lost 6 bases, with 11 bases spanning the gap. The CDR3 is 13 residues long. Germline V lookup: CDR1 MRHNA, CDR2 SNTAGT. The CDR3 DNA reads as TGTGCCAGCAGTACAAATCTGGCCAATGAGCAGTTCTTC. Residues: CASSTNLANEQFF.

This clonotype turned up a few times. The chain is built from TRBV20-1 and TRBJ2-5, with TRBD2 matching 10 bases. The DNA end is a closer match to TRBJ2-4, so the J assignment may be wrong. Germline V CDR1 and CDR2: DFQATT, SNEGSKA (reference sequence). This CDR3 has 15 amino acids. CDR3 region: CSARDQRGGQGIQYF. CDR3 in DNA: TGCAGTGCTAGAGATCAGCGGGGGGGCCAGGGCATTCAGTACTTC.

The sample holds a few counts of this clonotype. CDR3 sequence: CASSVGGSYGEKLFF. The CDR3 bases are TGTGCCAGCAGCGTAGGGGGCAGTTACGGTGAAAAACTGTTTTTT. V is TRBV9 and J is TRBJ1-4; TRBD1 is a possible D gene (5 bases). Germline V lookup: CDR1 SGDLS, CDR2 YYNGEE. This CDR3 has 15 amino acids. The V end was cut by 0 bases, the J end by 7 bases, with 13 bases between.

The chain recombines TRBV16 with TRBJ2-7, with 8 bases matching TRBD2. The CDR3 totals 16 residues. The ends lost 4 bases at V and 0 bases at J; junction bases unmatched: 8. CDR1 is KGHSY and CDR2 is FQNENV in the germline V gene. The CDR3 DNA reads as TGTGCCAGCAGCCCCGGGCTAAGCGGGGGCTCCTACGAGCAGTACTTC. Amino acids: CASSPGLSGGSYEQYF.

This rearrangement joins TRBV3-1 to TRBJ2-5; TRBD2 aligns across 8 bases. The CDR3 length is 17 residues. The V gene end was trimmed by 0 bases and the J gene end by 11 bases; junction bases not matched to a gene: 17. Germline values: CDR1 LGHDT, CDR2 YNNKEL (reference sequence). This chain's CDR3 is CASSQEFDTSGPWEQYF. For the CDR3, the DNA is TGTGCCAGCAGCCAAGAGTTCGACACTAGCGGTCCTTGGGAGCAGTACTTC.